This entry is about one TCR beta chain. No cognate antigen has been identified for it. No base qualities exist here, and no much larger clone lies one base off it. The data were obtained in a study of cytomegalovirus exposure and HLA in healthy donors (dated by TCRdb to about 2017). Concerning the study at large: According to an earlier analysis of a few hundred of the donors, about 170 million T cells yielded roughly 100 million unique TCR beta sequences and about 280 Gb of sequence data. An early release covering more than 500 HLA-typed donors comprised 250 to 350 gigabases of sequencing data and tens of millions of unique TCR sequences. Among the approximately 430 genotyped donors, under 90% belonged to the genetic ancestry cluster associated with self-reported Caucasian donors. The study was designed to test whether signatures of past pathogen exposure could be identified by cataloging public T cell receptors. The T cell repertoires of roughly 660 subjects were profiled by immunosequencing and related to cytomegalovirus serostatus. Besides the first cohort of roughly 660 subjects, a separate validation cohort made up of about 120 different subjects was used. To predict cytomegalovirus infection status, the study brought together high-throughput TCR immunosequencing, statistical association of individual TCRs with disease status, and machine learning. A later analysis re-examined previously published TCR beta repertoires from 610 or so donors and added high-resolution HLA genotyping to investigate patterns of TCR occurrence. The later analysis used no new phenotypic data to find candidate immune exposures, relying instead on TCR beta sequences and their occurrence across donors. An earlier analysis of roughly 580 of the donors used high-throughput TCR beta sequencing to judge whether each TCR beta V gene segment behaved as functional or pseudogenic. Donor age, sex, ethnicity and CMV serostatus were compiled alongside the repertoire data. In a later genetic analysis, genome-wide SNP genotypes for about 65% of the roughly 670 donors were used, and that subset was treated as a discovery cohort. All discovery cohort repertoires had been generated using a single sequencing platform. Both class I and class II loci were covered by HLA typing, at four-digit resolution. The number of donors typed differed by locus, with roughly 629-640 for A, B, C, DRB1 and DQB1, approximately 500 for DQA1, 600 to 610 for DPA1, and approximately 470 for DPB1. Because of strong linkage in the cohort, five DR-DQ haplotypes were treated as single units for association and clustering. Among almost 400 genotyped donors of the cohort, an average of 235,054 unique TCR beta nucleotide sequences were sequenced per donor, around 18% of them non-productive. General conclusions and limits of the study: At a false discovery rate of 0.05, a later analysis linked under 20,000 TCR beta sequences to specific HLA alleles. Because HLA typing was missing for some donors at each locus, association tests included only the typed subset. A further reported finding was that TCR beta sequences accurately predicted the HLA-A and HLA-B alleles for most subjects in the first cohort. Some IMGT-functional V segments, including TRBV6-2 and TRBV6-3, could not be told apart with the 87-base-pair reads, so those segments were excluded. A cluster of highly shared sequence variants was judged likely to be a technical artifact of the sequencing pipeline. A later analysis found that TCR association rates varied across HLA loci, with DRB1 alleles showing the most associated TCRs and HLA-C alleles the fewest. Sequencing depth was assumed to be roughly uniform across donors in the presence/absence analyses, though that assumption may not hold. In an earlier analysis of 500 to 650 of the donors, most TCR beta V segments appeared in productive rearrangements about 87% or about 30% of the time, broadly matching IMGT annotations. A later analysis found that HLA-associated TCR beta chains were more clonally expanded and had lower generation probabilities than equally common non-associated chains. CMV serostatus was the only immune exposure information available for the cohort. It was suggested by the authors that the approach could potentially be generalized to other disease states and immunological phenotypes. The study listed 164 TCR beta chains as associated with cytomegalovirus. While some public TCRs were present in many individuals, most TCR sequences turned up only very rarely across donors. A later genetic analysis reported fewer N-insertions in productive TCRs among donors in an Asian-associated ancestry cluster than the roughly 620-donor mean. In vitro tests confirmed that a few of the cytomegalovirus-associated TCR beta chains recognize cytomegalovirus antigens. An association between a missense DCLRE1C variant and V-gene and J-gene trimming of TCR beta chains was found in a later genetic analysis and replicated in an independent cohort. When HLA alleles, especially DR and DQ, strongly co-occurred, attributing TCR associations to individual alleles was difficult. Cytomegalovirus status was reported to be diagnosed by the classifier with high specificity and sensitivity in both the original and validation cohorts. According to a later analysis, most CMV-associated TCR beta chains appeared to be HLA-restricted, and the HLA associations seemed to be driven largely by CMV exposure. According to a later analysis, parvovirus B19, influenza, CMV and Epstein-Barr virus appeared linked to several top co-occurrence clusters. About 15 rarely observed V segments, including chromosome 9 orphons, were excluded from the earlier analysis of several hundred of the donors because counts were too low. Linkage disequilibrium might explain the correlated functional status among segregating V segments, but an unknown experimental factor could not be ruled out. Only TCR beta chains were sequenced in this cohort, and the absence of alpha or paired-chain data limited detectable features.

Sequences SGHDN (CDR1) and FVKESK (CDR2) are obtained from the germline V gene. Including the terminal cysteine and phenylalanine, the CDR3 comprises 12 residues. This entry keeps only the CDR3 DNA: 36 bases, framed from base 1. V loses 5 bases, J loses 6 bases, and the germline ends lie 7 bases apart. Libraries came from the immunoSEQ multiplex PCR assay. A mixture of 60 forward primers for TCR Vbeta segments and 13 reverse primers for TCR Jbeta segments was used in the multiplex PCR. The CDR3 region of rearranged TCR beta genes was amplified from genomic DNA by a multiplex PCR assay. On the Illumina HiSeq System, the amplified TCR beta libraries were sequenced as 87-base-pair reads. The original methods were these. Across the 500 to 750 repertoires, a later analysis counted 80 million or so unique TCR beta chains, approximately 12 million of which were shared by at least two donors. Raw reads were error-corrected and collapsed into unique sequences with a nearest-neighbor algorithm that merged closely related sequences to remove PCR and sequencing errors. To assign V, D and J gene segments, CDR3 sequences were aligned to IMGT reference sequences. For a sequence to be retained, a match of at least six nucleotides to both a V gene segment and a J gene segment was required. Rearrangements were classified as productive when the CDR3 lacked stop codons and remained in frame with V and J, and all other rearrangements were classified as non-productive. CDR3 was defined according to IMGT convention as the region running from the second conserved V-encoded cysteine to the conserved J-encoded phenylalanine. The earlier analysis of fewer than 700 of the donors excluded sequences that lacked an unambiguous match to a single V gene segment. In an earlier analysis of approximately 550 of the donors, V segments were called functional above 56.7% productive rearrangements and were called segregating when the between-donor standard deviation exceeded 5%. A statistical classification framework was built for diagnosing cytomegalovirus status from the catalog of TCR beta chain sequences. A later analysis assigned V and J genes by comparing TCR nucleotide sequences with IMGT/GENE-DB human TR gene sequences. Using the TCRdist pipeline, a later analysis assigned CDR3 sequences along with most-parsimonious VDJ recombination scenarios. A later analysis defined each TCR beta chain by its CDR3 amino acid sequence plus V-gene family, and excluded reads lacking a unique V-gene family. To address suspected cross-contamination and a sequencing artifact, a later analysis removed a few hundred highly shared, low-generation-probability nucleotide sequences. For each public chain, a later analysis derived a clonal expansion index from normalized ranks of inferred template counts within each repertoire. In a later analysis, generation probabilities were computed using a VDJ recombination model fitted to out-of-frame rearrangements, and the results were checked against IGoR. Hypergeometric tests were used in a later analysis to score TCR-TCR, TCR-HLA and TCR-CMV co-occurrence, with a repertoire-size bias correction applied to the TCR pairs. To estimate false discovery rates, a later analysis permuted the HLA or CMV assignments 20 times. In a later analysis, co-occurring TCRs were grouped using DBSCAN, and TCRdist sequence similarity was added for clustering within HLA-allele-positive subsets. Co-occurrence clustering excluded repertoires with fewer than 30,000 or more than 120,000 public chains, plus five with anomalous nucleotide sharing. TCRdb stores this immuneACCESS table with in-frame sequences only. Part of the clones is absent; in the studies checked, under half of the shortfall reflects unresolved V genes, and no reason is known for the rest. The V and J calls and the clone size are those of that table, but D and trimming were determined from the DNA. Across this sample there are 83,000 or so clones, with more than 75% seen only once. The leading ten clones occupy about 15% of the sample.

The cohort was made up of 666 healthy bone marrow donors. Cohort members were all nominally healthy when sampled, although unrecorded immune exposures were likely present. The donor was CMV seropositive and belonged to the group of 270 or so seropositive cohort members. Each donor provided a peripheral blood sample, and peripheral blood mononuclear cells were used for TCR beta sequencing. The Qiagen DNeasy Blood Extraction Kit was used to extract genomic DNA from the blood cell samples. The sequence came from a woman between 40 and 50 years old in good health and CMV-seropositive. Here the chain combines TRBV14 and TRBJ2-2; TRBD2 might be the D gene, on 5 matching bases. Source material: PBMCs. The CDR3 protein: CASSKEAGELFF. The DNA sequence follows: TGTGCCAGCAGCAAGGAGGCCGGGGAGCTGTTTTTT.